This T cell receptor (beta chain) emerged from a study of cytotoxic CD8 clonotypes in ibrutinib-treated CLL. Study-level background: Productive templates per sample averaged 255,043; productive rearrangements, some 99,000.

Deletions cut 3 bases from V and 0 bases from J, with 7 bases between. Germline CDR1 SGHNT, CDR2 YENEEA. There are 14 residues in the CDR3. Generated by immunoSEQ multiplex PCR, the TCRdb table keeps only in-frame clones and is missing some. The sample yields 95,000 to 100,000 clones, around 73% seen once. The material sequenced was PBMCs, taken after 12 months of ibrutinib treatment. The clonotype comes from a human donor with chronic lymphocytic leukemia. The chain is built from TRBV11-3 and TRBJ2-3; D gene uncertain. The CDR3 sequence is CASSFGLSTDTQYF. Here the CDR3 DNA reads TGTGCCAGCAGCTTCGGGCTTAGCACAGATACGCAGTATTTT.